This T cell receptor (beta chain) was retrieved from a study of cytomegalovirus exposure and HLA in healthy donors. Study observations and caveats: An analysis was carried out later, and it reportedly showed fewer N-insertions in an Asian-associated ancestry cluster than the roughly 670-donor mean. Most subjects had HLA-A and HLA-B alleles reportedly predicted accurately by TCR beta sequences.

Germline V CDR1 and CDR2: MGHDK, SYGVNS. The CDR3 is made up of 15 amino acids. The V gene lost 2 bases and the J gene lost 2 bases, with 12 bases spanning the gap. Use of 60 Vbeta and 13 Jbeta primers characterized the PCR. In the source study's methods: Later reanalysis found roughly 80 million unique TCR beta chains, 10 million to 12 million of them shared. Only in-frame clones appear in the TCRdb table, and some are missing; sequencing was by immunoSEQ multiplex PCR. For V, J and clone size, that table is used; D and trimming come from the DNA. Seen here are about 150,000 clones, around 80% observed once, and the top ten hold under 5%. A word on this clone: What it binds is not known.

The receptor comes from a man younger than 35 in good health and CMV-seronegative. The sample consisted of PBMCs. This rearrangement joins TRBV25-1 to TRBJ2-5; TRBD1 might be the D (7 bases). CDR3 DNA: TGTGCCAGCAGTGAACTCGGGGGACAGCAAGAGACCCAGTACTTC. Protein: CASSELGGQQETQYF.